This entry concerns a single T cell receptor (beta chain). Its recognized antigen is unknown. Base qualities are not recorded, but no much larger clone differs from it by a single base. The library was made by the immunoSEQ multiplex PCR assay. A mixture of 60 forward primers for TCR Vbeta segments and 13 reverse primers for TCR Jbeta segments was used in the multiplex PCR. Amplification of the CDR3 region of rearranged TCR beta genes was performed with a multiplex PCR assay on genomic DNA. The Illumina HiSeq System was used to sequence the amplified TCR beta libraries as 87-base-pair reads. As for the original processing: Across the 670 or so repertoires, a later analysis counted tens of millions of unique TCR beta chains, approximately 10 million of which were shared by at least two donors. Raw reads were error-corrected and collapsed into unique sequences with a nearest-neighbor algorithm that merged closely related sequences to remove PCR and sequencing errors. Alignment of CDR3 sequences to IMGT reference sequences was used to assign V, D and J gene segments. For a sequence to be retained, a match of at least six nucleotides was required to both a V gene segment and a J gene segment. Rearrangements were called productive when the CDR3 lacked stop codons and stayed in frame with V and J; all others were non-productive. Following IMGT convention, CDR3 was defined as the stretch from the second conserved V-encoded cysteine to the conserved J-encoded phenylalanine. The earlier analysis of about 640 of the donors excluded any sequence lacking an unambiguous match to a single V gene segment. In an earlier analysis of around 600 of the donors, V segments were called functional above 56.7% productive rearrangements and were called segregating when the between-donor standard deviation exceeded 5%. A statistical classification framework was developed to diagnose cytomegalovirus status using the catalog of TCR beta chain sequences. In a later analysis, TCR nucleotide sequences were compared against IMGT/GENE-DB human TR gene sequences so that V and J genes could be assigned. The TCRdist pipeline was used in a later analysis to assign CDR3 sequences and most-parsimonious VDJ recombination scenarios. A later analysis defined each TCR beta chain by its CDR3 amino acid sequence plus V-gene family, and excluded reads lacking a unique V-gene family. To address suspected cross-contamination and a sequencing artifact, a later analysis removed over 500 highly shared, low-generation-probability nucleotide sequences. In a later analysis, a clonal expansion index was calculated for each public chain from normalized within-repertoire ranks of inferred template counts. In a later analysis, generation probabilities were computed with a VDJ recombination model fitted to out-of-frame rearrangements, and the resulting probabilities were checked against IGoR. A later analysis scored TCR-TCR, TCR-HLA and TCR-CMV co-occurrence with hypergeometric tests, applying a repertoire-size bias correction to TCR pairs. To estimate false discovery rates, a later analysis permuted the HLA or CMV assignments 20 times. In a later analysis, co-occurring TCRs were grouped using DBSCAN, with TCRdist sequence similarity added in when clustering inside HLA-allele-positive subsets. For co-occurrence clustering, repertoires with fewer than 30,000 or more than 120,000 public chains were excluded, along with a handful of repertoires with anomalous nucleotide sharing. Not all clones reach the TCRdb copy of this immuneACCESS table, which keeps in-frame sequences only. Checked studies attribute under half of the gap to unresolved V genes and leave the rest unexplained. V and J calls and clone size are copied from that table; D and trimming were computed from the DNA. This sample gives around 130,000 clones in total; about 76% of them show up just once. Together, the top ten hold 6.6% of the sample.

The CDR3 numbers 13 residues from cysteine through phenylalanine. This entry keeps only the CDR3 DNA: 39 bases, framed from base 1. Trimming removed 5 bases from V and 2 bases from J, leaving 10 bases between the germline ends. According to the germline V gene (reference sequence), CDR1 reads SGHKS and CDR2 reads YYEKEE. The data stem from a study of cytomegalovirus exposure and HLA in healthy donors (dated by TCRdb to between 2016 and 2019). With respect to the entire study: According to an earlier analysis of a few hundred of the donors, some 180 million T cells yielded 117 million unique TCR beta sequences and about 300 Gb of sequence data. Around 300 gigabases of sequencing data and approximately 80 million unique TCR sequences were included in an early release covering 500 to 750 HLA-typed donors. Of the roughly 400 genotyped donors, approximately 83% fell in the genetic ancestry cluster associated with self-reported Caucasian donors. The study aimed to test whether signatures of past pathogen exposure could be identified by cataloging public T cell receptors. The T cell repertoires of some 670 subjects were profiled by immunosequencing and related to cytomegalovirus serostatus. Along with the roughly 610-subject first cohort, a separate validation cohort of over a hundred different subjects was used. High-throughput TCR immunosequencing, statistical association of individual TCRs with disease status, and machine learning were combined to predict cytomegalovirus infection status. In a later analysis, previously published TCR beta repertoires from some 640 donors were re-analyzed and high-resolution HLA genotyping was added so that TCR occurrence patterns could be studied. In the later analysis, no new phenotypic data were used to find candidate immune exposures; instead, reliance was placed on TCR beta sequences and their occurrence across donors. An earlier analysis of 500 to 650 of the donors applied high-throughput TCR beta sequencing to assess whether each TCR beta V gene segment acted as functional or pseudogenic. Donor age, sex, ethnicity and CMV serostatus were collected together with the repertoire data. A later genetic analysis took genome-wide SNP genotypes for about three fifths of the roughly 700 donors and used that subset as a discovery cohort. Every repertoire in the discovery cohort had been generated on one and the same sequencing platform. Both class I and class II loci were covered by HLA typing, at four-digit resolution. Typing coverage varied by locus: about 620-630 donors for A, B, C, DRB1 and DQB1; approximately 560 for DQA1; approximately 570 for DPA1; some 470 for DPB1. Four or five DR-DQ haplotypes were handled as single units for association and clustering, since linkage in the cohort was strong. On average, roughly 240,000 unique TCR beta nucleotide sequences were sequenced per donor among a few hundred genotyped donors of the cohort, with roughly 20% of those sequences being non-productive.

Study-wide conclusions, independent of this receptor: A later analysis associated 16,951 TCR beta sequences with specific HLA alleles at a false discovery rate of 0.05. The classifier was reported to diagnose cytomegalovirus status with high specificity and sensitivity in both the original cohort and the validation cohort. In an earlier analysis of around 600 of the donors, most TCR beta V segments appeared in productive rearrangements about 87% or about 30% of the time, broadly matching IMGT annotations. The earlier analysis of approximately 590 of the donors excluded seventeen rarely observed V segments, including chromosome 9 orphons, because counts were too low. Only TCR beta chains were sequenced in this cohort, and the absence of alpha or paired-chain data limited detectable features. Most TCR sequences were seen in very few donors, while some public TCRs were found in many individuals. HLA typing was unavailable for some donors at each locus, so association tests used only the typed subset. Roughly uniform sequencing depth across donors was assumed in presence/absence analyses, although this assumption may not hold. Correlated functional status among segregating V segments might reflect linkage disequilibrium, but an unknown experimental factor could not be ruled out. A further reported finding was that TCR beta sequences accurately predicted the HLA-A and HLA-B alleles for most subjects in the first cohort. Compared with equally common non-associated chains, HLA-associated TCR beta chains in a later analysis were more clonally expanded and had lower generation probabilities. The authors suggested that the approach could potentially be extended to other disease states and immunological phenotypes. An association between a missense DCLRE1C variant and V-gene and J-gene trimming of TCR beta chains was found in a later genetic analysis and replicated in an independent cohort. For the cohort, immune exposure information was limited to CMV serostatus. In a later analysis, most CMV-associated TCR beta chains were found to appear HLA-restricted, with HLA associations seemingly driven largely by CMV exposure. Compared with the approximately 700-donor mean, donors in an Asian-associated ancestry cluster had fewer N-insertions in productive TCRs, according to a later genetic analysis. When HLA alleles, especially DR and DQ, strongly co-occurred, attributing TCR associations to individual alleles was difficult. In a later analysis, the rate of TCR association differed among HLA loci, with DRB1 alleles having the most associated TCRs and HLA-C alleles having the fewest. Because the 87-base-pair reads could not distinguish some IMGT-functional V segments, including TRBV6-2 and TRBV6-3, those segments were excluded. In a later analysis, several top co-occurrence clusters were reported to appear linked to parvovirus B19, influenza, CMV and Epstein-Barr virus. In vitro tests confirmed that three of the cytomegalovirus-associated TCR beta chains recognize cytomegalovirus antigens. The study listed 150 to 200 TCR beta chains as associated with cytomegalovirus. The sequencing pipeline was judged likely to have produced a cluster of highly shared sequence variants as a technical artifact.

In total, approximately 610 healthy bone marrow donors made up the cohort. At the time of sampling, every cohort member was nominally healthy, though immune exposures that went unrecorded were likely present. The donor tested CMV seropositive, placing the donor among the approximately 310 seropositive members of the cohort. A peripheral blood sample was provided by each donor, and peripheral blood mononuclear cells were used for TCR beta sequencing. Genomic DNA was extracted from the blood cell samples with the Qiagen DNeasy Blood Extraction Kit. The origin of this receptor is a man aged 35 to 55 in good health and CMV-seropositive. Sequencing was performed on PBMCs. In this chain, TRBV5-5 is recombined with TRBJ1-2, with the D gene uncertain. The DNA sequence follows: TGTGCCAGCAGATCACAATTGAACTATGGCTACACCTTC. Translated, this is CASRSQLNYGYTF.